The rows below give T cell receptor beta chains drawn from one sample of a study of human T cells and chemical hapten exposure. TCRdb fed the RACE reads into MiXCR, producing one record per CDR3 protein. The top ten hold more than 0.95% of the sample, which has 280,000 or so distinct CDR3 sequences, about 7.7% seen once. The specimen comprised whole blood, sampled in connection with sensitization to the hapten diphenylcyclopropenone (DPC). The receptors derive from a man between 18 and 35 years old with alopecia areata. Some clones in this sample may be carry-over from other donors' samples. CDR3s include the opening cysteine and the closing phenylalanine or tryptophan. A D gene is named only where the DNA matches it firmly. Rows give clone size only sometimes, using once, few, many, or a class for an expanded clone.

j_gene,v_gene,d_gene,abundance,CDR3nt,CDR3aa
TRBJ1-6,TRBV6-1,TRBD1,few,TGTGCCAGCAGTGTATCTCCGGGACAGGGCCATTCACCCCTCCACTTT,CASSVSPGQGHSPLHF
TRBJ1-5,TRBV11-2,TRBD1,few,TGTGCCAGCAGCCCGACAGGGGTTCATCAGCCCCAGCATTTT,CASSPTGVHQPQHF
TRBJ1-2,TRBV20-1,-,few,TGCAGTGCTATGGCGACAGGCGCTGGCTACACCTTC,CSAMATGAGYTF
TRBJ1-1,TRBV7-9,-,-,TGTGCCAGCAGTTTTACAGGGAGAGCAGATGAAGCTTTCTTT,CASSFTGRADEAFF
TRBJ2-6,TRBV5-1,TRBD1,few,TGCGCCAGCAGCGGGACAGGGACCCGCTCTGGGGCCAACGTCCTGACTTTC,CASSGTGTRSGANVLTF
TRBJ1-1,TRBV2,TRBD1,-,TGTGCCAGCAGTGAAAACAGGGGAGGTCGCACTGAAGCTTTCTTT,CASSENRGGRTEAFF
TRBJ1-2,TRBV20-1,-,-,TGCAGTGCTCTCAAAGACGGGTCCGGAGGCTACACCTTC,CSALKDGSGGYTF
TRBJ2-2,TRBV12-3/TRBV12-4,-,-,TGTGCCAGCACCCTTATGGGGGGGAACACCGGGGAGCTGTTTTTT,CASTLMGGNTGELFF
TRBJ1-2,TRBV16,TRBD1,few,TGTGCCAGCAGCCCCGGACAGGGGGGGACCTACACCTTC,CASSPGQGGTYTF
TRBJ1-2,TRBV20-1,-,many,TGCAGTGCTAGATCGGAACAGTACTATGGCTACACCTTC,CSARSEQYYGYTF
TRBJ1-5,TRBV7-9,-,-,TGTGCCAGCAGCTTATGGGGCGCCACTGATAGCAATCAGCCCCAGCATTTT,CASSLWGATDSNQPQHF
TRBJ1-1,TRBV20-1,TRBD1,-,TGCAGTGCTAGTGCAGGGGGTATCACTGAAGCTTTCTTT,CSASAGGITEAFF
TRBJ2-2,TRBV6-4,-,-,TGTGCCAGCAGCCCCCGGTTAGGGGGGGCCGGGGAGCTGTTTTTT,CASSPRLGGAGELFF
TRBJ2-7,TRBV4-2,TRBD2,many,TGTGCCAGCAGCCAAGAACCTAGCGGGGGCGAGCAGTACTTC,CASSQEPSGGEQYF
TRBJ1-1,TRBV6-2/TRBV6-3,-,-,TGTGCCAGCAGGGAGGACAGTAACACTGAAGCTTTCTTT,CASREDSNTEAFF
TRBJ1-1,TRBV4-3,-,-,TGCGCCAGCAGCCAATCATGGAGGACTGAAGCTTTCTTT,CASSQSWRTEAFF
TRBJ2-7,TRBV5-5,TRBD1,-,TGTGCCAGCATACCCGGGACAGGGGCCTACGAGCAGTACTTC,CASIPGTGAYEQYF
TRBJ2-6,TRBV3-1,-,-,TGTGCCAGCAGCCCCGACAGGAGCGGGGCCAACGTCCTGACTTTC,CASSPDRSGANVLTF
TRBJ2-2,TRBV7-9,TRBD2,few,TGTGCCAGCAGCCTAGCGGGGGTTTTAAGCACCGGGGAGCTGTTTTTT,CASSLAGVLSTGELFF
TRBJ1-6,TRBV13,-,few,TGTGCCAGCAGCCCCGGGACCGAAAGCTCACCCCTCCACTTT,CASSPGTESSPLHF
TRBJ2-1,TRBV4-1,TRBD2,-,TGCGCCAGCAGCCAAGAGTTAGCGGGGGGCCCCTACAATGAGCAGTTCTTC,CASSQELAGGPYNEQFF
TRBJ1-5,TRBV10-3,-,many,TGTGCCATCAGTGAGTCAGGGGCCGGCAATCAGCCCCAGCATTTT,CAISESGAGNQPQHF
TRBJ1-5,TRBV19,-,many,TGTGCCAGTAGTATACAGGGGAAGAATCAGCCCCAGCATTTT,CASSIQGKNQPQHF
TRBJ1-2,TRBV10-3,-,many,TGTGCCATCAGGAAGACAGACTATGGCTACACCTTC,CAIRKTDYGYTF
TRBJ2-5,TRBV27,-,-,TGTGCCAGCAGTCCGTCACTTGGGGAGACCCAGTACTTC,CASSPSLGETQYF
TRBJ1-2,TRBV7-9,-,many,TGTGCCAGCAGCTTAGCCGGACAGTTGGGGATGGATGGCTACACCTTC,CASSLAGQLGMDGYTF
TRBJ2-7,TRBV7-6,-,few,TGTGCCAGCAGCTCAGAGGAGGGGTACTCCTACGAGCAGTACTTC,CASSSEEGYSYEQYF
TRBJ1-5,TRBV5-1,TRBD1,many,TGCGCCAGCAGGCCCGAGACAGGGTTCAATCAGCCCCAGCATTTT,CASRPETGFNQPQHF